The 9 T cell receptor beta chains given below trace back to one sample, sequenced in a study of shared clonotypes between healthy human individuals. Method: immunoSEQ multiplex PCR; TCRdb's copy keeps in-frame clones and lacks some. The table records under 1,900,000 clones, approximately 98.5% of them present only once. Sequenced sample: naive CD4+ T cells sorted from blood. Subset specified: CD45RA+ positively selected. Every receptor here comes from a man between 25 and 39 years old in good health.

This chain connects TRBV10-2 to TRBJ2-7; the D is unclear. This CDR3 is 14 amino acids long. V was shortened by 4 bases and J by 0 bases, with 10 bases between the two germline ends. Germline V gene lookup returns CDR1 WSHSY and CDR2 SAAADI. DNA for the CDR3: TGCGCCAGCAGTGTACGAGCGAGCTCCTACGAGCAGTACTTC. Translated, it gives CASSVRASSYEQYF.

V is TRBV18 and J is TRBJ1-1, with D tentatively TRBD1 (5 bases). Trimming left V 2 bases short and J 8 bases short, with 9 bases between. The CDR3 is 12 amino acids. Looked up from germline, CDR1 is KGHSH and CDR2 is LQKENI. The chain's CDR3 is CASSPRQLEAFF. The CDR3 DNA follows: TGTGCCAGCTCACCAAGACAGCTCGAAGCTTTCTTT.

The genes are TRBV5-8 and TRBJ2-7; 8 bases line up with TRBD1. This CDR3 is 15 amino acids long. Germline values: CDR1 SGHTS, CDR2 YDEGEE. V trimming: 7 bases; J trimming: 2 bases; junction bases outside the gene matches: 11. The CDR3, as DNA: TGTGCCAGCTTCTCCCGCCGACAGGGGCCCTACGAGCAGTACTTC. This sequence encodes CASFSRRQGPYEQYF.

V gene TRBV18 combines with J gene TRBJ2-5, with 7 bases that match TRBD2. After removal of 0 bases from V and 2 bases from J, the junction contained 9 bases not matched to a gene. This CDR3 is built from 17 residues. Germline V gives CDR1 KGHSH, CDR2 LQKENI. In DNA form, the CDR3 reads TGTGCCAGCTCACCACCGGAGTCTAGCGGCAGGCAAGAGACCCAGTACTTC. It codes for CASSPPESSGRQETQYF.

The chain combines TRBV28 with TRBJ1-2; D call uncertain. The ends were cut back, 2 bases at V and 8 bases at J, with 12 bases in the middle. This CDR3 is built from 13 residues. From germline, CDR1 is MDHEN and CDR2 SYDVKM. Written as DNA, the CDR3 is TGTGCCAGCAGTTTAGATTGGGTTGGAGGCTACACCTTC. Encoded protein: CASSLDWVGGYTF.

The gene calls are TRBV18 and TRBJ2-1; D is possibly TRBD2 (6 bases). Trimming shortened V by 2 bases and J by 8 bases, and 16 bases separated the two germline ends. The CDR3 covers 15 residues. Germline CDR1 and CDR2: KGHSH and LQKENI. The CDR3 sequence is CASSPMVTSGYEQFF. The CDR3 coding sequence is TGTGCCAGCTCACCAATGGTGACTAGTGGTTATGAGCAGTTCTTC.

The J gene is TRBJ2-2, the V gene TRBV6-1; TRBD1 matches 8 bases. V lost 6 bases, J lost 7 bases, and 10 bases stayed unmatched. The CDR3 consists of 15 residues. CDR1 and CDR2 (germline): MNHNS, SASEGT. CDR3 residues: CASRENPGQDGELFF. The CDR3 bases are TGTGCCAGCAGAGAGAATCCGGGACAGGACGGGGAGCTGTTTTTT.

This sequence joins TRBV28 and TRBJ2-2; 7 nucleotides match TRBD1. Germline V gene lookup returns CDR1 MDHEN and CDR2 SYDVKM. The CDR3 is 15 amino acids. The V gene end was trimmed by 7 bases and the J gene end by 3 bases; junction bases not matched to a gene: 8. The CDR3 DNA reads TGTGCCAGCAAAACCCGGGACAGAGACACCGGGGAGCTGTTTTTT. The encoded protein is CASKTRDRDTGELFF.

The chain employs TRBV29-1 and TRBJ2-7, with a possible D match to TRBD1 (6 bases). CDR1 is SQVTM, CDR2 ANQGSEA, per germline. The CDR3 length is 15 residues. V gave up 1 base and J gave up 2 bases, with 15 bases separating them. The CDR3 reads CSVEGLRQAPYEQYF. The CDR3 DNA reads TGCAGCGTTGAAGGGTTGAGACAGGCCCCCTACGAGCAGTACTTC.